These 32 T cell receptor beta chains originate from one sample sequenced in a study of shared clonotypes between healthy human individuals. CD45RO-negative, CCR7-selected cells formed the naive CD8 fraction, which excluded terminally differentiated effector memory CD45RA+ cells. TCRdb's table, derived via immunoSEQ multiplex PCR, lists solely in-frame clones and lacks some. This table has some 630,000 clones, approximately 96% appearing once. Source material: naive CD8+ T cells sorted from blood. These receptors were taken from a woman aged 25 to 39 in good health.

This rearrangement joins TRBV6-1 to TRBJ2-7; 7 bases agree with TRBD2. Trimming cost V 1 base and J 0 bases; bases outside gene matches: 9. This CDR3 is 17 amino acids long. The germline gives CDR1 MNHNS, CDR2 SASEGT. The CDR3: CASSEGVTREYSYEQYF. CDR3 DNA: TGTGCCAGCAGTGAAGGGGTTACGCGGGAGTACTCCTACGAGCAGTACTTC.

The V gene is TRBV15, the J gene TRBJ2-1; D is unclear. Between the trimmed V and J ends, which lost 1 base and 9 bases, there was a span of 13 bases. From germline, CDR1 is LNHNV and CDR2 YYDKDF (reference sequence). The CDR3 spans 14 residues. CDR3 protein: CATSRAAPQVEQFF. The CDR3 coding sequence is TGTGCCACCAGCAGAGCCGCACCCCAGGTTGAGCAGTTCTTC.

This clone was picked up one time. J is TRBJ2-1 and V is TRBV13; 8 nucleotides agree with TRBD2. V was pared by 6 bases and J by 3 bases, with 10 bases of the junction left unmatched. The CDR3 sequence is 16 residues long. Germline V gives CDR1 PRHDT, CDR2 FYEKMQ (reference sequence). This CDR3 is CASSSGLAGLYNEQFF. CDR3 DNA: TGTGCCAGCAGTTCCGGTTTAGCGGGACTCTACAATGAGCAGTTCTTC.

This chain links TRBV6-7 with TRBJ2-1, with TRBD2 matching over 8 bases. TRBV6-7 is labeled an ORF, and its function is uncertain. Losses at the gene ends were 2 bases for V and 7 bases for J; bases not matched to a gene: 10. The CDR3 has 16 residues. CDR3 DNA sequence: TGTGCCAGCAGTTACCCCCTCCGGGAGGGTCAAAATGAGCAGTTCTTC. Translated: CASSYPLREGQNEQFF.

V and J are TRBV18 and TRBJ2-7, with 7 bases fitting TRBD2. This CDR3 spans 14 amino acids. Germline CDR1 and CDR2: KGHSH and LQKENI. V was clipped by 3 bases and J by 4 bases; unmatched bases: 6. DNA for the CDR3: TGTGCCAGCTCACCGTCTCTAGCGGCTTACGAGCAGTACTTC. Amino acids: CASSPSLAAYEQYF.

The chain joins TRBV27 to TRBJ1-5, with D unresolved. The V end was cut by 7 bases, the J end by 3 bases, with 13 bases between. Germline CDR1 and CDR2: MNHEY and SMNVEV (reference sequence). CDR3 size: 14 residues. The CDR3 loop reads CASTPLGSNQPQHF. CDR3 coding DNA: TGTGCCAGCACCCCATTGGGTTCCAATCAGCCCCAGCATTTT.

The chain has TRBV5-6 and TRBJ2-1, with a tentative D call TRBD1 (5 bases). Trimming shortened V by 1 base and J by 6 bases, and 17 bases separated the two germline ends. CDR1 and CDR2 (germline): SGHDT, YYEEEE. The length of the CDR3 is 16 residues. CDR3 bases: TGTGCCAGCAGCTTGATGCCGGATTGGGGCCCCAATGAGCAGTTCTTC. Its translation is CASSLMPDWGPNEQFF.

This chain uses TRBV15 with TRBJ2-2; tentatively, D is TRBD1 (6 bases). Germline lookup yields CDR1 LNHNV and CDR2 YYDKDF (reference sequence). V lost 6 bases to trimming and J lost 6 bases, with 11 bases between them. The CDR3 contains 13 residues. CDR3 coding DNA: TGTGCCACCAGGGACAGACAAGCCGGGGAGCTGTTTTTT. This encodes CATRDRQAGELFF.

The chain has TRBV28 and TRBJ1-6, with no clear D. CDR3 length: 12 amino acids. Trimming stripped 6 bases from V and 10 bases from J, with 10 bases between. Germline CDR1 reads MDHEN; CDR2 reads SYDVKM. The CDR3: CASSWAYSPLHF. The CDR3 nucleotides are TGTGCCAGCAGCTGGGCCTACTCACCCCTCCACTTT.

V and J are TRBV7-7 and TRBJ2-5; D unclear. The CDR3 spans 13 residues. Deletions cut 5 bases from V and 5 bases from J, with 12 bases between. Germline V gene data show CDR1 as SSHAT and CDR2 as FNYEAQ (reference sequence). The CDR3 reads CASSLTPRETQYF. The CDR3 region has the DNA TGTGCCAGCAGCCTAACGCCACGCGAGACCCAGTACTTC.

V usage is TRBV5-1 and J usage is TRBJ2-2; 11 bases agree with TRBD2. Looked up from germline, CDR1 is SGHRS and CDR2 is YFSETQ. Germline trimming cut 4 bases from V and 5 bases from J; bases unmatched to any gene: 10. The CDR3 is 17 residues long. Written as DNA, the CDR3 is TGCGCCAGCAGCCTACCTACTAGCGGGAGTTTAACCGGGGAGCTGTTTTTT. This sequence encodes CASSLPTSGSLTGELFF.

This chain connects TRBV28 to TRBJ2-7; 9 bases are a match to TRBD1. In germline, CDR1 is MDHEN, CDR2 SYDVKM. J gave up 6 bases and V 6 bases, and 12 bases lay outside the gene matches. There are 15 residues in the CDR3. The DNA of the CDR3 is TGTGCCAGCAGCCGCCTGGGACAGGGTATCGGCGAGCAGTACTTC. Protein sequence: CASSRLGQGIGEQYF. The complete variable domain, with remaining parts taken from reference TRBV28 and TRBJ2-7, reads DVKVTQSSRYLVKRTGEKVFLECVQDMDHENMFWYRQDPGLGLRLIYFSYDVKMKEKGDIPEGYSVSREKKERFSLILESASTNQTSMYLCASSRLGQGIGEQYFGPGTRLTVT.

V and J are TRBV6-1 and TRBJ2-7; TRBD2 is a possible D gene (6 bases). CDR1 and CDR2 (germline): MNHNS, SASEGT. There are 15 residues in the CDR3. V was cut by 4 bases and J by 0 bases, with 13 bases left in between. The CDR3 region has the DNA TGTGCCAGCAGTGTTAGTAGCGGACTCTCCTACGAGCAGTACTTC. Translating gives CASSVSSGLSYEQYF.

This clone is a singleton in its sample. The chain has TRBV27 and TRBJ1-2; TRBD1 agrees at 7 bases. The CDR3 runs 14 residues. Germline CDR1 MNHEY, CDR2 SMNVEV (reference sequence). Trimming removed 6 bases from V and 4 bases from J; junction bases left unmatched: 8. The CDR3 coding sequence is TGTGCCAGCAGGATAACAGGGGAAGGCTATGGCTACACCTTC. Translated, it gives CASRITGEGYGYTF.

This chain joins TRBV5-4 and TRBJ1-1; D is undetermined. Trimming cost V 4 bases and J 1 base, with 11 bases left between them. There are 14 residues in the CDR3. Germline CDR1 and CDR2: SGHNT and YYREEE (reference sequence). The CDR3 DNA reads as TGTGCCAGCAGCCCGGGGTGGGCGAACACTGAAGCTTTCTTT. Translating gives CASSPGWANTEAFF.

CDR3 protein: CASSQATSGTYEQYF. The CDR3, as DNA: TGCGCCAGCAGCCAAGCCACTAGCGGGACCTACGAGCAGTACTTC. The rearrangement links TRBV4-1 to TRBJ2-7; 10 nucleotides align to TRBD2. The V segment lost 1 base and the J segment 2 bases; nucleotides outside the gene matches: 2. From germline, CDR1 is MGHRA and CDR2 YSYEKL. The CDR3 is 15 residues long.

The V gene is TRBV7-2, the J gene TRBJ2-1; D unresolved. This CDR3 is 11 amino acids long. Trimming stripped 3 bases from V and 6 bases from J, with 3 bases between. Germline-derived CDR1 and CDR2 are SGHTA and FQGNSA. In DNA, the CDR3 is TGTGCCAGCAGCTTTATCAATGAGCAGTTCTTC. As protein: CASSFINEQFF.

The rearrangement joins TRBV6-5 to TRBJ1-1; 9 bases are a match to TRBD1. The CDR3 is made up of 14 amino acids. The germline V gene has CDR1 MNHEY and CDR2 SVGAGI. Trimming at V came to 5 bases and at J to 5 bases, leaving 6 bases not matched to a gene. The CDR3 protein is CASSPMTGGTEAFF. CDR3 DNA sequence: TGTGCCAGCAGTCCTATGACAGGGGGAACTGAAGCTTTCTTT.

The V and J genes are TRBV6-6 and TRBJ1-1; D ambiguous. This CDR3 comprises 15 residues. The V gene lost 2 bases and the J gene lost 0 bases, with 10 bases spanning the gap. CDR1 and CDR2 (germline): MNHNY, SVGAGI (reference sequence). The CDR3 sequence: CASSYVIGVNTEAFF. CDR3 coding DNA: TGTGCCAGCAGTTACGTGATCGGGGTGAACACTGAAGCTTTCTTT.

V is TRBV6-5 and J is TRBJ2-7, with TRBD2 as a possible D gene (6 bases). Germline-derived CDR1 and CDR2 are MNHEY and SVGAGI. V shed 5 bases and J shed 2 bases, with 13 bases lying between them. This CDR3 is built from 14 residues. CDR3 bases: TGTGCCAGCAGTGGGGATGCGGGGCCCTACGAGCAGTACTTC. Encoded protein: CASSGDAGPYEQYF.

The chain uses TRBV20-1 and TRBJ1-2; D is unclear. This CDR3 is 11 amino acids long. V was clipped by 5 bases and J by 12 bases, with 16 bases between them. The V gene's germline CDR1 is DFQATT and CDR2 SNEGSKA (reference sequence). The CDR3 here is CSADSEAADTF. CDR3 DNA: TGCAGTGCTGACTCTGAAGCCGCCGACACCTTC.

With regard to this clone: This CDR3 is also generated by other DNA sequences in the sample. The rearrangement joins TRBV28 to TRBJ2-7; D uncertain. V was shortened by 3 bases and J by 4 bases, with 7 bases between the two germline ends. From germline, CDR1 is MDHEN and CDR2 SYDVKM. The CDR3 is 12 amino acids. The CDR3 bases are TGTGCCAGCAGTTTCCGTGATTACGAGCAGTACTTC. It specifies CASSFRDYEQYF.

The chain carries TRBV13 and TRBJ1-3; D unclear. Germline CDR1 PRHDT, CDR2 FYEKMQ (reference sequence). The CDR3 has 13 amino acids. Trimming removed 0 bases from V and 6 bases from J, with 6 bases in between. The CDR3 loop reads CASSLGDENTIYF. CDR3 nucleotide sequence: TGTGCCAGCAGCTTAGGCGATGAAAACACCATATATTTT.

This clone was detected only a few times. V gene TRBV6-8 combines with J gene TRBJ1-5; no clear D gene. V lost 7 bases and J lost 12, with 13 bases in between. In germline, CDR1 is MNHGY, CDR2 SAAAGT. The CDR3 is made up of 11 amino acids. The CDR3 coding sequence is TGTGCCAGCATGGCCCTTGGTCGCCAGCATTTT. Translating gives CASMALGRQHF.

V usage is TRBV28 and J usage is TRBJ2-1; a possible D gene is TRBD2 (6 bases). V lost 7 bases to trimming and J lost 0 bases, with 10 bases between them. The CDR3 spans 14 residues. The germline gives CDR1 MDHEN, CDR2 SYDVKM. In nucleotides, the CDR3 is TGTGCCAGCATGGGGGGTAGCTCCTACAATGAGCAGTTCTTC. Its translation is CASMGGSSYNEQFF.

This chain connects TRBV5-6 to TRBJ2-1; perhaps D is TRBD1 or TRBD2 (5 bases each). CDR3 length: 15 residues. Trimming cost V 5 bases and J 2 bases, with 14 bases left between them. CDR1 SGHDT and CDR2 YYEEEE come from the germline V gene. The CDR3 nucleotides read TGTGCCAGCAGGTTTCAGGGCGGGCCCTACAATGAGCAGTTCTTC. As protein: CASRFQGGPYNEQFF.

The chain recombines TRBV5-6 with TRBJ2-1; TRBD2 matches at 10 bases. Germline CDR1 and CDR2: SGHDT and YYEEEE. The CDR3 consists of 14 residues. J gave up 10 bases and V 1 base, and 5 bases lay outside the gene matches. CDR3 coding DNA: TGTGCCAGCAGCTTGAGACTAGCGGGTGGGGAGCAGTTCTTC. It specifies CASSLRLAGGEQFF.

This sequence joins TRBV30 and TRBJ1-1; D is perhaps TRBD1 (6 bases). This CDR3 spans 13 amino acids. Trimming pared 1 base from V and 5 bases from J, leaving 11 bases between. Germline V gives CDR1 GTSNPN, CDR2 SVGIG (reference sequence). The CDR3 loop reads CAWSDTGMTEAFF. As DNA, the CDR3 is TGTGCCTGGAGTGATACAGGGATGACTGAAGCTTTCTTT.

In regard to this clone: Other nucleotide sequences from this sample produce the same CDR3. The rearrangement joins TRBV14 to TRBJ2-7; the D gene is possibly TRBD2 (6 bases). CDR1 is SGHDN, CDR2 FVKESK, per germline. CDR3 size: 11 residues. V was shortened by 4 bases and J by 7 bases, with 8 bases between the two germline ends. As DNA, the CDR3 is TGTGCCAGCAGCCCTGGGGGGGAGCAGTACTTC. Translated, it gives CASSPGGEQYF.

The V call is TRBV14, the J call TRBJ2-3; 7 bases are a match to TRBD2. Germline V gives CDR1 SGHDN, CDR2 FVKESK. The CDR3 covers 15 residues. V trimming: 2 bases; J trimming: 1 base; junction bases outside the gene matches: 3. CDR3 in amino acids: CASSQTGGGTDTQYF. DNA of the CDR3: TGTGCCAGCAGCCAAACGGGAGGAGGCACAGATACGCAGTATTTT.

This chain uses TRBV27 with TRBJ1-1; D is undetermined. Germline CDR1 MNHEY, CDR2 SMNVEV (reference sequence). The V end was cut by 5 bases, the J end by 1 base, with 17 bases between. This CDR3 has 16 amino acids. CDR3 sequence: CASSPGPGAGNTEAFF. The CDR3 DNA sequence: TGTGCCAGCAGTCCCGGACCGGGAGCCGGGAACACTGAAGCTTTCTTT.

CDR3 in amino acids: CASSIWATEASGIFGELFF. The CDR3 coding sequence is TGTGCCAGCAGCATTTGGGCGACAGAAGCTAGCGGGATATTTGGGGAGCTGTTTTTT. The gene calls are TRBV5-6 and TRBJ2-2; 9 nucleotides agree with TRBD2. Germline CDR1 is SGHDT and CDR2 is YYEEEE. The CDR3 is made up of 19 amino acids. V lost 4 bases, J lost 8 bases, and 21 bases stayed unmatched.